Included here is one T cell receptor beta chain sequence, with context. There were TCR beta CDR3 regions amplified from RNA transcripts. HTBI primers were employed in a first-round RT-PCR of the TCR CDR3. Each CDR3 protein gets one entry after TCRdb re-called the multiplex PCR reads with MiXCR. The profile shows roughly 300,000 distinct CDR3 sequences, 25% to 30% of them singletons. Any symptoms of ophthalmopathy came after the first hyperthyroidism diagnosis, from which the blood sample dates. Germline CDR1 MNHEY, CDR2 SVGEGT. Trimming removed 6 bases from V and 1 base from J, with 15 bases in between. This CDR3 region has 15 residues. This sample is drawn from a study of T cells in Graves' hyperthyroidism and ophthalmopathy.

Specimen: blood. The clonotype originates from a man aged 40-50 years with Graves' hyperthyroidism that later progressed to Graves' ophthalmopathy. The rearrangement uses TRBV6-2 or TRBV6-3 and TRBJ1-1, with unresolved D. As DNA, the CDR3 is TGTGCCAGCAGCCCTCATGGAGGGAGGAACACTGAAGCTTTCTTT. Protein: CASSPHGGRNTEAFF.